The clone carrying this T cell receptor beta chain was seen repeatedly, ten times or more. Its antigen is currently unknown. This CDR3 region has 15 residues. Germline V gives CDR1 SEHNR, CDR2 FQNEAQ (reference sequence). With 8 bases clipped from V and 5 bases from J, the junction kept 10 bases outside the gene matches. Individual cDNA molecules received unique molecular identifiers. MiXCR, run by TCRdb on the 5' RACE reads, gives a single entry per CDR3 protein. The table has approximately 90,000 distinct CDR3 sequences, 15% to 20% seen once. The data stem from a study of early T cells in non-severe SARS-CoV-2 infection. As for the study in general: Sequencing of unsorted whole blood was done on bulk RNA, leaving chains unpaired.

Whole-study findings and limits: Missing private and CD4 specificities, VDJdb matching favored anti-spike CD8 responses.

The sequence derives from an adult who was a healthcare worker with PCR-confirmed SARS-CoV-2 infection or an uninfected control (not recorded which). Sequencing was performed on whole blood, taken at baseline. The chain couples TRBV7-9 to TRBJ2-2; 8 nucleotides line up with TRBD2. The CDR3 region has the DNA TGTGCCAGCGGGGATGCGGGAGGCGTAACCGGGGAGCTGTTTTTT. Its protein product is CASGDAGGVTGELFF.